The rows below give T cell receptor beta chains drawn from one sample of a study of blood T cell repertoires in COVID-19. Clones were sequenced by immunoSEQ multiplex PCR, and TCRdb holds only the in-frame ones, with some missing. The sample has approximately 150,000 clones, just under 80% seen once. Sequencing was carried out using peripheral blood. The source is a woman aged 55-70 years with acute or convalescent COVID-19. Both conserved end residues are trimmed from each CDR3. D genes are given only for firm matches.

J gene,V gene,D gene,CDR3 protein
TRBJ1-1,TRBV10-1,TRBD1,ASSYHRGLTEAF
TRBJ2-5,TRBV27,TRBD2,ASGRLAGGGAETQY
TRBJ2-6,TRBV5-6,TRBD2,ASSLKTSVSSGANVLT
TRBJ2-7,TRBV5-6,TRBD1,ASSLMGQGLYEQY
TRBJ2-7,TRBV5-6,TRBD2,ASSLIGGGRRSYEQY
TRBJ2-7,TRBV27,NA,ASSLGGGHYEQY
TRBJ1-2,TRBV5-1,NA,ASIFSLDSPGGYT
TRBJ1-5,TRBV6-6,TRBD1,ASSPFRGRASLGNQPQH
TRBJ2-3,TRBV15,NA,ATRSTDTQY
TRBJ1-5,TRBV25-1,TRBD1,ASSGDREKSNQPQH
TRBJ2-4,TRBV15,TRBD1,ATSRDRGPDIQY
TRBJ1-4,TRBV30,TRBD1,AWSRDRDEKLF
TRBJ1-5,TRBV5-6,NA,ASSLGLDSSNQPQH
TRBJ2-3,TRBV5-1,TRBD1,ASSSGQGASSTDTQY
TRBJ1-2,TRBV14,NA,ASSQDQRKAGVYGYT
TRBJ2-5,TRBV27,TRBD2,ASSSLAGGPGQY
TRBJ1-1,TRBV28,NA,ASITRTVGVTEAF
TRBJ2-5,TRBV15,NA,ATSAGLETQY
TRBJ2-1,TRBV27,NA,ASTFTRVGRSVLPGNEQF